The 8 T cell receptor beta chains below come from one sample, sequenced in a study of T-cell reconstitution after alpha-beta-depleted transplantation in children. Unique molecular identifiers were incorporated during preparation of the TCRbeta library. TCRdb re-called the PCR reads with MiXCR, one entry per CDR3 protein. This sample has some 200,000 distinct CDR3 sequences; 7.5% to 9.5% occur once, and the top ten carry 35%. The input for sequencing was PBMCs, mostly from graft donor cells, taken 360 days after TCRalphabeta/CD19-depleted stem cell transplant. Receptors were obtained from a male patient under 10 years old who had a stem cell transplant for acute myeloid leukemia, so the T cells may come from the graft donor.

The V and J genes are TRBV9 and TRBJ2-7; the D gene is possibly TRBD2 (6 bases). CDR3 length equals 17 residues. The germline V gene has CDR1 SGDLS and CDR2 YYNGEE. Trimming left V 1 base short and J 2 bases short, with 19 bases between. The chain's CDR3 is CASSVQEELAGPYEQYV. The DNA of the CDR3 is TGTGCCAGCAGCGTACAGGAGGAACTAGCCGGGCCCTACGAGCAGTACGTC.

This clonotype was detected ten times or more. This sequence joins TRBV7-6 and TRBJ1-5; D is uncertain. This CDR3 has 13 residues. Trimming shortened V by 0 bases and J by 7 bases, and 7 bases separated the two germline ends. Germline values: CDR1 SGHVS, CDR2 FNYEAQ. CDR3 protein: CASSLAKGQPQHF. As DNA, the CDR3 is TGTGCCAGCAGCTTAGCCAAGGGCCAGCCCCAGCATTTT. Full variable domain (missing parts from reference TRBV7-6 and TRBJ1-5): GAGVSQSPRYKVTKRGQDVALRCDPISGHVSLYWYRQALGQGPEFLTYFNYEAQQDKSGLPNDRFSAERPEGSISTLTIQRTEQRDSAMYRCASSLAKGQPQHFGDGTRLSIL.

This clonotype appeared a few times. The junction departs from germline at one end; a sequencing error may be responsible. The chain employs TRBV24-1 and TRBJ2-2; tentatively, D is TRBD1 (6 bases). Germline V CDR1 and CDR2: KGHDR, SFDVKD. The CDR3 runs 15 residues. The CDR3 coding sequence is TGTGCCACCAGCGATTCTGGGGGCAAGTCCGGGGAGCTGTTTTTT. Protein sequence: CATSDSGGKSGELFF.

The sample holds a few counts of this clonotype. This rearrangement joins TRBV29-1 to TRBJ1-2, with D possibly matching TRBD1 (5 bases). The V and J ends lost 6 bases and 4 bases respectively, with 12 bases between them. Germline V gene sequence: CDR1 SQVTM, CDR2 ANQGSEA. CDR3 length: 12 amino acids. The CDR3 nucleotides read TGCAGCGTCAGGGTTGGAGCCTATGGCTACACCTTC. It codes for CSVRVGAYGYTF. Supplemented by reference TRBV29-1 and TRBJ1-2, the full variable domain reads SAVISQKPSRDICQRGTSLTIQCQVDSQVTMMFWYRQQPGQSLTLIATANQGSEATYESGFVIDKFPISRPNLTFSTLTVSNMSPEDSSIYLCSVRVGAYGYTFGSGTRLTVV.

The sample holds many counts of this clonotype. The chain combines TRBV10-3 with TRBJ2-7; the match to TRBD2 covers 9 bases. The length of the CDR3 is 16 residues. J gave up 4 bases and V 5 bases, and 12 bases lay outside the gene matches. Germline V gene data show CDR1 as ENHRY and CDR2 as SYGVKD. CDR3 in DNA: TGTGCCATCAGTTATGGAGGTAGCGGGAGTGGGTACGAGCAGTACTTC. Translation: CAISYGGSGSGYEQYF.

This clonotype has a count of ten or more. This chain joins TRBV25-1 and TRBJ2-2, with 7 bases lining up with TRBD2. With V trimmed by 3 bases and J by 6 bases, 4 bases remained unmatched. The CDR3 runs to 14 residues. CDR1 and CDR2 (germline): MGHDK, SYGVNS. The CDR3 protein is CASSEGGSAGELFF. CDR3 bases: TGTGCCAGCAGTGAGGGCGGGAGCGCCGGGGAGCTGTTTTTT. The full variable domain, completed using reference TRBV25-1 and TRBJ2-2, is EADIYQTPRYLVIGTGKKITLECSQTMGHDKMYWYQQDPGMELHLIHYSYGVNSTEKGDLSSESTVSRIRTEHFPLTLESARPSHTSQYLCASSEGGSAGELFFGEGSRLTVL.

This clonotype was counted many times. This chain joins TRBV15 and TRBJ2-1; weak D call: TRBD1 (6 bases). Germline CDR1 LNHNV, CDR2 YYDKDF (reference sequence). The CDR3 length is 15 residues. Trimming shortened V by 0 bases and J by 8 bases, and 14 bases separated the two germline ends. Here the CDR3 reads CATSRDFGQPHEQFF. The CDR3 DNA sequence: TGTGCCACCAGCAGAGATTTCGGACAGCCCCATGAGCAGTTCTTC.

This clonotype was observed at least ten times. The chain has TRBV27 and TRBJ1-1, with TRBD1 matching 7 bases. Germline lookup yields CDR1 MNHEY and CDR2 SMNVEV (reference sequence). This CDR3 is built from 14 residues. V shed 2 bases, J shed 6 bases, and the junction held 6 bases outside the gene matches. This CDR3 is CASSLRQGGAEAFF. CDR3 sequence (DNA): TGTGCCAGCAGTTTACGACAGGGCGGCGCTGAAGCTTTCTTT.